These 28 T cell receptor beta chains came from one sample sequenced in a study of beta chain features in type 1 diabetes (dated by TCRdb to between 2017 and 2018). Receptor libraries were prepared by the immunoSEQ multiplex PCR assay. The entire isolated RNA was reverse transcribed using the High Capacity cDNA Reverse Transcription Kit, and thus expressed TCRB transcripts were sequenced. The source is immuneACCESS, and TCRdb retained only in-frame sequences with V and J called. Part of the clones is not carried over; for the studies checked, unresolved V genes explain less than half of this, and the remainder is unexplained. Recorded for this sample are 850,000 to 900,000 clones; roughly 15% of them occurred a single time. Of the sample, 0.023% falls within the top ten clones. Sequencing used naive CD4+ T cells from blood. Interpreted using the paper, the cell subset or site label stands for: true naive CD4+ T cells. These receptors all come from a young woman in good health.

The sample holds a few counts of this clone. V usage is TRBV21-1 and J usage is TRBJ1-1. TRBV21-1 constitutes a pseudogene. The CDR3 is 13 amino acids. The CDR3 sequence is CASSNPGSTEAFF. For the CDR3, the DNA is TGTGCCAGCAGCAATCCCGGGAGCACTGAAGCTTTCTTT.

The rearrangement links TRBV5-1 to TRBJ2-2, with a tentative D call TRBD2 (6 bases). Germline V gene data show CDR1 as SGHRS and CDR2 as YFSETQ. CDR3 length equals 14 residues. V was cut by 0 bases and J by 4 bases, with 7 bases left in between. The CDR3 here is CASSLGLGTGELFF. In DNA, the CDR3 is TGCGCCAGCAGCTTGGGACTAGGCACCGGGGAGCTGTTTTTT.

This clone appeared a few times. The chain has TRBV7-2 and TRBJ1-4; 11 positions match TRBD1. V lost 4 bases, J lost 7 bases, and 5 bases stayed unmatched. Germline assignment: CDR1 SGHTA and CDR2 FQGNSA. The CDR3 has 15 amino acids. The CDR3 loop is CASSYSGTGGEKLFF. CDR3 DNA: TGTGCCAGCAGCTATAGCGGGACAGGGGGTGAAAAACTGTTTTTT.

J is TRBJ1-2 and V is TRBV5-1, with D maybe TRBD1 (5 bases). Trimming removed 0 bases at V and 2 bases at J, with 5 bases between. Germline CDR1 reads SGHRS; CDR2 reads YFSETQ. The CDR3 is 13 residues long. CDR3 region: CASSLGQNYGYTF. CDR3 coding DNA: TGCGCCAGCAGCTTGGGACAGAACTATGGCTACACCTTC. Variable domain in full (rest from reference TRBV5-1 and TRBJ1-2): KAGVTQTPRYLIKTRGQQVTLSCSPISGHRSVSWYQQTPGQGLQFLFEYFSETQRNKGNFPGRFSGRQFSNSRSEMNVSTLELGDSALYLCASSLGQNYGYTFGSGTRLTVV.

The gene calls are TRBV2 and TRBJ2-7, with a possible D match to TRBD2 (6 bases). Trimming pared 6 bases from V and 4 bases from J, leaving 19 bases between. The CDR3 extends over 15 amino acids. CDR1 and CDR2 from the germline V gene are SNHLY and FYNNEI. CDR3 in amino acids: CASRGFGRRDYEQYF. The CDR3 DNA sequence: TGTGCCAGCAGGGGATTCGGGAGACGGGATTACGAGCAGTACTTC.

The chain joins TRBV7-2 to TRBJ2-1; D might be TRBD1 (5 bases). CDR1 SGHTA and CDR2 FQGNSA come from the germline V gene. Trimming left V 4 bases short and J 4 bases short, with 17 bases between. This CDR3 has 16 residues. CDR3 coding DNA: TGTGCCAGCAGCTCATGGGGCAGTACCCTATACAATGAGCAGTTCTTC. Translating gives CASSSWGSTLYNEQFF.

This clone has more than one count but fewer than ten. The rearrangement uses TRBV7-9 and TRBJ2-6; 7 positions agree with TRBD1. The V and J ends lost 8 bases and 0 bases, in that order; junction bases with no gene match: 13. Germline V CDR1 and CDR2: SEHNR, FQNEAQ (reference sequence). This CDR3 is built from 18 residues. This CDR3 reads CASGLRGHTDSGANVLTF. The CDR3 nucleotides read TGTGCCAGCGGTTTGAGGGGGCACACAGACTCTGGGGCCAACGTCCTGACTTTC.

This rearrangement joins TRBV28 to TRBJ2-3; TRBD1 aligns across 9 bases. The germline V gene has CDR1 MDHEN and CDR2 SYDVKM. The CDR3 consists of 15 residues. V lost 3 bases and J lost 2; bases outside the gene matches: 3. CDR3 sequence reads: CASSFDRGITDTQYF. CDR3 DNA sequence: TGTGCCAGCAGTTTTGACAGGGGGATCACAGATACGCAGTATTTT.

The chain employs TRBV5-1 and TRBJ2-1, with D unresolved. Trimming took 4 bases from V and 5 from J, leaving 10 bases between them. The CDR3 contains 13 residues. Germline values: CDR1 SGHRS, CDR2 YFSETQ. CDR3 DNA sequence: TGCGCCAGCAGCCACATCCCGGACAATGAGCAGTTCTTC. Translating gives CASSHIPDNEQFF. Variable domain in full (rest from reference TRBV5-1 and TRBJ2-1): KAGVTQTPRYLIKTRGQQVTLSCSPISGHRSVSWYQQTPGQGLQFLFEYFSETQRNKGNFPGRFSGRQFSNSRSEMNVSTLELGDSALYLCASSHIPDNEQFFGPGTRLTVL.

This chain uses TRBV28 with TRBJ1-5; D might be TRBD1 (5 bases). The CDR3 runs 14 residues. Germline CDR1 reads MDHEN; CDR2 reads SYDVKM. The V gene lost 2 bases and the J gene lost 5 bases, with 10 bases spanning the gap. The chain's CDR3 is CASSLQQGDQPQHF. The CDR3 coding sequence is TGTGCCAGCAGTTTACAGCAGGGCGATCAGCCCCAGCATTTT. Supplemented by reference TRBV28 and TRBJ1-5, the full variable domain reads DVKVTQSSRYLVKRTGEKVFLECVQDMDHENMFWYRQDPGLGLRLIYFSYDVKMKEKGDIPEGYSVSREKKERFSLILESASTNQTSMYLCASSLQQGDQPQHFGDGTRLSIL.

This rearrangement joins TRBV5-1 to TRBJ2-1, with D possibly being TRBD2 (5 bases). Deletions cut 2 bases from V and 5 bases from J, with 11 bases between. The germline V gene encodes CDR1 SGHRS and CDR2 YFSETQ. There are 14 residues in the CDR3. As DNA, the CDR3 is TGCGCCAGCAGCTTAAGAGGGCTTAACAATGAGCAGTTCTTC. It yields the protein CASSLRGLNNEQFF.

This clone was seen only once. The chain recombines TRBV5-1 with TRBJ2-7, with D perhaps TRBD2 (6 bases). Between the trimmed V and J ends, which lost 6 bases and 4 bases, there was a span of 23 bases. CDR1 and CDR2 from the germline V gene are SGHRS and YFSETQ. The CDR3 sequence is 16 residues long. CDR3 bases: TGCGCCAGCAAAAGCCGGGACTCCTCATCGATGTACGAGCAGTACTTC. Its protein is CASKSRDSSSMYEQYF.

In its sample, this clone was seen a few times. V gene TRBV6-1 combines with J gene TRBJ2-7, with 9 bases fitting TRBD1. In germline, CDR1 is MNHNS, CDR2 SASEGT. Germline trimming cut 6 bases from V and 4 bases from J; bases unmatched to any gene: 4. CDR3 size: 13 residues. CDR3 DNA: TGTGCCAGCAGGAGGACAGGGGCGTACGAGCAGTACTTC. Translating gives CASRRTGAYEQYF.

The J gene is TRBJ1-3, the V gene TRBV4-2; D is ambiguous. The CDR3 contains 16 residues. Germline CDR1 LGHNA, CDR2 YNFKEQ. V was cut by 0 bases and J by 0 bases, with 9 bases left in between. The CDR3 is CASSQDSSHSGNTIYF. In DNA form, the CDR3 reads TGTGCCAGCAGCCAAGACAGTTCCCACTCTGGAAACACCATATATTTT.

This clone was detected a few times. The chain has TRBV5-1 and TRBJ1-2; 9 bases fit TRBD1. The CDR3 spans 15 residues. Germline CDR1 and CDR2: SGHRS and YFSETQ. With V trimmed by 0 bases and J by 8 bases, 8 bases remained unmatched. CDR3 coding DNA: TGCGCCAGCAGCTTGGCGGGACAGGGCGGGAGAGGCTACACCTTC. Its translation is CASSLAGQGGRGYTF.

This clone was detected only a few times. This chain links TRBV28 with TRBJ1-2, with 10 bases matching TRBD1. Unmatched junction bases numbered 5, after V lost 5 bases and J lost 8 bases. Germline assignment: CDR1 MDHEN and CDR2 SYDVKM. The length of the CDR3 is 13 residues. The CDR3 loop is CASSADRGQGYTF. CDR3 coding DNA: TGTGCCAGCAGTGCAGACAGGGGGCAAGGCTACACCTTC.

Of note for this clone: The same CDR3 also results from other DNA sequences found in this sample. The chain carries TRBV5-4 and TRBJ2-7; the D is unclear. The CDR3 length is 13 residues. In germline, CDR1 is SGHNT, CDR2 YYREEE (reference sequence). Trimming pared 2 bases from V and 0 bases from J, leaving 6 bases between. The CDR3 nucleotides are TGTGCCAGCAGCTTTACGGGCTCCTACGAGCAGTACTTC. Its protein product is CASSFTGSYEQYF. Filled out from reference TRBV5-4 and TRBJ2-7, the complete variable domain reads ETGVTQSPTHLIKTRGQQVTLRCSSQSGHNTVSWYQQALGQGPQFIFQYYREEENGRGNFPPRFSGLQFPNYSSELNVNALELDDSALYLCASSFTGSYEQYFGPGTRLTVT.

This clone was detected once. V is TRBV9 and J is TRBJ2-3; perhaps TRBD2 as D (6 bases). The CDR3 is 15 residues long. The germline V and J ends were trimmed by 4 bases and 0 bases, with 12 bases remaining between them. Germline values: CDR1 SGDLS, CDR2 YYNGEE. CDR3 residues: CASSPGLSSTDTQYF. The CDR3 DNA sequence: TGTGCCAGCAGCCCCGGACTATCCAGCACAGATACGCAGTATTTT. Based on the CDR3 plus reference TRBV9 and TRBJ2-3, the full variable domain is DSGVTQTPKHLITATGQRVTLRCSPRSGDLSVYWYQQSLDQGLQFLIQYYNGEERAKGNILERFSAQQFPDLHSELNLSSLELGDSALYFCASSPGLSSTDTQYFGPGTRLTVL.

The chain joins TRBV4-3 to TRBJ2-7, with 9 bases that match TRBD2. The CDR3 covers 17 residues. The germline V gene has CDR1 LGHNA and CDR2 YSLEER. Losses at the gene ends were 6 bases for V and 0 bases for J; bases not matched to a gene: 12. The CDR3 loop reads CASSPTSGGPRSYEQYF. The CDR3 DNA is TGCGCCAGCAGTCCGACTAGCGGAGGTCCCCGCTCCTACGAGCAGTACTTC.

This rearrangement joins TRBV29-1 to TRBJ2-5; D ambiguous. Germline CDR1 and CDR2: SQVTM and ANQGSEA. The CDR3 runs 13 residues. Trimming stripped 7 bases from V and 3 bases from J, with 15 bases between. The CDR3 protein is CSGKLIFKETQYF. Written as DNA, the CDR3 is TGCAGCGGCAAGCTGATATTCAAAGAGACCCAGTACTTC. Full variable domain (remainder filled in from reference TRBV29-1 and TRBJ2-5): SAVISQKPSRDICQRGTSLTIQCQVDSQVTMMFWYRQQPGQSLTLIATANQGSEATYESGFVIDKFPISRPNLTFSTLTVSNMSPEDSSIYLCSGKLIFKETQYFGPGTRLLVL.

The V gene is TRBV29-1, the J gene TRBJ1-1; D gene uncertain. This CDR3 region has 12 residues. V was pared by 7 bases and J by 1 base, with 10 bases between. Germline lookup yields CDR1 SQVTM and CDR2 ANQGSEA. The chain's CDR3 is CSGREWNTEAFF. CDR3 coding DNA: TGCAGCGGTCGGGAATGGAACACTGAAGCTTTCTTT.

This clone was counted a few times. The rearrangement links TRBV7-9 to TRBJ2-1, with D unresolved. The CDR3 is 14 amino acids. Germline lookup yields CDR1 SEHNR and CDR2 FQNEAQ (reference sequence). V lost 5 bases to trimming and J lost 4 bases, with 12 bases between them. The CDR3 DNA is TGTGCCAGCAGCCCCTACTCCGTGTACAATGAGCAGTTCTTC. This translates into CASSPYSVYNEQFF.

This clone was recorded a few times. Additional DNA sequences in this sample encode the identical CDR3. This chain connects TRBV6-5 to TRBJ2-7; possibly TRBD1 or TRBD2 for D (5 bases each). The CDR3 spans 12 residues. Deletions cut 7 bases from V and 0 bases from J, with 7 bases between. CDR1 and CDR2 from the germline V gene are MNHEY and SVGAGI. In DNA form, the CDR3 reads TGTGCCAGCAAGGGGAGCTCCTACGAGCAGTACTTC. Translating gives CASKGSSYEQYF.

This clone was counted a few times. This sequence joins TRBV29-1 and TRBJ2-1, with a weak D call TRBD2 (6 bases). The germline CDR1 and CDR2 sequences are SQVTM and ANQGSEA. V was trimmed by 4 bases and J by 8 bases, leaving 12 bases between them. The CDR3 length is 12 residues. This CDR3 is CSVARGTHEQFF. In DNA form, the CDR3 reads TGCAGCGTTGCCCGCGGGACCCATGAGCAGTTCTTC.

The chain recombines TRBV5-1 with TRBJ2-3; tentative D call: TRBD1 (6 bases). V was shortened by 0 bases and J by 5 bases, with 10 bases between the two germline ends. The length of the CDR3 is 14 residues. Germline-derived CDR1 and CDR2 are SGHRS and YFSETQ. CDR3: CASSLGAGEDTQYF. CDR3 DNA sequence: TGCGCCAGCAGCTTGGGCGCAGGGGAAGATACGCAGTATTTT.

This clone has a handful of counts. The chain uses TRBV10-3 and TRBJ1-2, with TRBD1 identical over 7 bases. There are 13 residues in the CDR3. The V gene's germline CDR1 is ENHRY and CDR2 SYGVKD. Trimming cost V 7 bases and J 4 bases; bases outside gene matches: 6. The CDR3 loop is CAITQGVGYGYTF. CDR3 nucleotides: TGTGCCATCACCCAGGGGGTTGGCTATGGCTACACCTTC.

This clone has only a few counts. The chain joins TRBV4-2 to TRBJ1-2, with D tentatively TRBD1 (6 bases). V was shortened by 2 bases and J by 4 bases, with 11 bases between the two germline ends. The CDR3 runs to 14 residues. Germline CDR1 LGHNA, CDR2 YNFKEQ. The CDR3 sequence: CASSQQTGTYGYTF. CDR3 coding DNA: TGTGCCAGCAGCCAACAGACAGGTACCTATGGCTACACCTTC.

This clone was observed a few times. The V gene is TRBV7-9, the J gene TRBJ2-1; 12 bases line up with TRBD2. Germline values: CDR1 SEHNR, CDR2 FQNEAQ (reference sequence). The trim removed 6 bases at V and 7 bases at J, leaving 19 bases unmatched. CDR3 size: 19 residues. For the CDR3, the DNA is TGTGCCAGCAGTCCAACACGGGAACGACTAGCGGGAGAGTTTAATGAGCAGTTCTTC. Its translation is CASSPTRERLAGEFNEQFF.